The TCR beta chain described here comes from a study of shared clonotypes between healthy human individuals. Some clones are missing from TCRdb's copy, which holds only in-frame ones; the method was immunoSEQ multiplex PCR. The sample carries a few million clones, roughly 92% recorded once. What was sequenced was naive CD4+ T cells sorted from blood. Subset reported: CD45RA+ positively selected. This clonotype originated in a man in his late teens or twenties in good health.

CDR3 protein: CASSLSPTPGTDTQYF. CDR3 nucleotide sequence: TGTGCCAGCAGCTTGTCCCCGACTCCCGGCACAGATACGCAGTATTTT. V and J are TRBV7-6 and TRBJ2-3; D unclear. Germline-derived CDR1 and CDR2 are SGHVS and FNYEAQ. Trimming left V 3 bases short and J 1 base short, with 14 bases between. The CDR3 extends over 16 amino acids.